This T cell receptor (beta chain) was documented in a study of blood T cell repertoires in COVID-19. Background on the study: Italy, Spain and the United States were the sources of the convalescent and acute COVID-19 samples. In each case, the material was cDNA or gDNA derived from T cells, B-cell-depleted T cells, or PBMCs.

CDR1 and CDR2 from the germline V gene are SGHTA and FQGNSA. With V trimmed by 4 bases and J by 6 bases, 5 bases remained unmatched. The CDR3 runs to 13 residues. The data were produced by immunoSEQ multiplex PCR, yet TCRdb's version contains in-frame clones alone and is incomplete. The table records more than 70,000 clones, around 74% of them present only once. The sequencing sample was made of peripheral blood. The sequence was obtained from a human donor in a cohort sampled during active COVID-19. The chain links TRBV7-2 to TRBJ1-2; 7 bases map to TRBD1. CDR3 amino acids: CASSSRTGDGYTF. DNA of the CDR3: TGTGCCAGCAGCTCCCGGACAGGAGATGGCTACACCTTC.